A single sample gave rise to the 27 T cell receptor beta chains below, sequenced in a study of cytomegalovirus exposure and HLA in healthy donors. PCR used 60 Vbeta primers and 13 Jbeta primers. Data came from immunoSEQ multiplex PCR; TCRdb stores just in-frame clones and leaves some out. The sample has about 170,000 clones, approximately 84% seen once. Source material: PBMCs. The source of these receptors is a woman in her 50s in good health and CMV-seropositive.

The chain has TRBV11-3 and TRBJ2-1, with TRBD2 identical over 7 bases. V was clipped by 0 bases and J by 8 bases; unmatched bases: 7. The CDR3 is 15 residues long. Germline loops: CDR1 SGHNT, CDR2 YENEEA. CDR3 DNA: TGTGCCAGCAGCTTAGATGGGCGGGAGTTGGATGAGCAGTTCTTC. Its protein product is CASSLDGRELDEQFF.

The sample holds one count of this clone. This chain joins TRBV28 and TRBJ1-2, with no clear D. CDR1 is MDHEN, CDR2 SYDVKM, per germline. This CDR3 contains 12 residues. V was clipped by 8 bases and J by 0 bases, with 7 bases between them. This CDR3 reads CASLTANYGYTF. The CDR3 DNA is TGTGCCAGCCTTACAGCTAACTATGGCTACACCTTC.

In DNA form, the CDR3 reads TGTGCCAGTTCCGGACAGGCGGGGACTGAAGCTTTCTTT. Its protein product is CASSGQAGTEAFF. The chain couples TRBV11-2 to TRBJ1-1; the match to TRBD1 covers 7 bases. Trimming took 9 bases from V and 5 from J; bases not matched to a gene: 9. Germline V gene sequence: CDR1 SGHAT, CDR2 FQNNGV. The CDR3 sequence is 13 residues long.

This clone has just a few counts. For the CDR3, the DNA is TGTGCCAGCAGCTTGTCCGTAGGCGGGAGGGGTAAAGATACGCAGTATTTT. This translates into CASSLSVGGRGKDTQYF. The rearrangement uses TRBV5-4 and TRBJ2-3; TRBD2 matches 9 bases. CDR1 and CDR2 from the germline V gene are SGHNT and YYREEE (reference sequence). The CDR3 has 17 amino acids. The ends lost 1 base at V and 5 bases at J; junction bases unmatched: 11.

The chain couples TRBV11-2 to TRBJ2-3; 10 nucleotides line up with TRBD1. Per the germline V gene, CDR1 is SGHAT and CDR2 is FQNNGV. The V segment lost 5 bases and the J segment 1 base; nucleotides outside the gene matches: 3. The CDR3 runs to 15 residues. CDR3 sequence: CASSVGQGRTDTQYF. The CDR3 DNA reads as TGTGCCAGCAGCGTGGGACAGGGGCGCACAGATACGCAGTATTTT.

The rearrangement joins TRBV15 to TRBJ2-5; no clear D gene. The CDR3 has 14 residues. V was cut by 0 bases and J by 6 bases, with 11 bases left in between. Germline V CDR1 and CDR2: LNHNV, YYDKDF (reference sequence). CDR3 coding DNA: TGTGCCACCAGCAGAGATAACGGTGTGCAGACCCAGTACTTC. It encodes CATSRDNGVQTQYF.

This chain uses TRBV7-5 with TRBJ1-5. TRBV7-5 is a pseudogene locus. There are 15 residues in the CDR3. CDR3: CVRSLSVYSNQPQHF. The CDR3 DNA reads as TGTGTCAGAAGCTTGTCCGTTTATAGCAATCAGCCCCAGCATTTT.

DNA for the CDR3: TGTGCCAGCAGCGTAGGGTCGGGACAGGGGAACACCGGGGAGCTGTTTTTT. Translation: CASSVGSGQGNTGELFF. The rearrangement uses TRBV9 and TRBJ2-2; 9 bases map to TRBD1. CDR3 length equals 17 residues. The germline V gene has CDR1 SGDLS and CDR2 YYNGEE. J gave up 1 base and V 0 bases, and 4 bases lay outside the gene matches.

J is TRBJ2-5 and V is TRBV25-1; 7 bases fit TRBD2. The V segment lost 3 bases and the J segment 5 bases; nucleotides outside the gene matches: 12. The germline gives CDR1 MGHDK, CDR2 SYGVNS. This CDR3 region has 16 residues. The chain's CDR3 is CASSESDRAGRETQYF. CDR3 sequence (DNA): TGTGCCAGCAGTGAGTCGGACCGAGCGGGGCGGGAGACCCAGTACTTC.

V and J are TRBV5-1 and TRBJ2-1; the D gene is possibly TRBD1 (6 bases). This CDR3 has 15 amino acids. V was pared by 4 bases and J by 9 bases, with 20 bases between. Germline CDR1 reads SGHRS; CDR2 reads YFSETQ. CDR3 sequence: CASSRGGHDSSEQFF. DNA of the CDR3: TGCGCCAGCAGCCGAGGGGGACACGATTCAAGTGAGCAGTTCTTC.

About this clone itself: Mismatch with germline at one junction end may stem from a read error. This rearrangement joins TRBV5-1 to TRBJ2-2, with D perhaps TRBD2 (5 bases). Germline V gives CDR1 SGHRS, CDR2 YFSETQ. The CDR3 runs to 13 residues. CDR3 amino acids: CASRDPYHGELFF. The CDR3 nucleotides are TGCGCCAGCAGGGACCCCTACCACGGGGAGCTATTTTTT.

V is TRBV7-2 and J is TRBJ2-5; 8 bases map to TRBD2. From germline, CDR1 is SGHTA and CDR2 FQGNSA. V lost 0 bases to trimming and J lost 2 bases; unmatched junction nucleotides: 2. The CDR3 covers 15 residues. Written as DNA, the CDR3 is TGTGCCAGCAGCTTAGCGCGCGGGGGGCAAGAGACCCAGTACTTC. Encoded protein: CASSLARGGQETQYF.

The chain combines TRBV5-3 with TRBJ1-2, with a possible D match to TRBD1 (5 bases). TRBV5-3 is labeled an ORF, and its function is uncertain. The CDR3 extends over 15 amino acids. Trimming cost V 2 bases and J 4 bases, with 15 bases left between them. CDR3 protein: CARSLPLTGGYGYTF. The CDR3 DNA is TGTGCCAGAAGCTTACCTTTGACGGGGGGCTATGGCTACACCTTC.

This sequence joins TRBV18 and TRBJ1-2, with TRBD1 as a possible D gene (5 bases). CDR1 and CDR2 (germline): KGHSH, LQKENI. Trimming took 2 bases from V and 2 from J, leaving 12 bases between them. The CDR3 loop spans 15 amino acids. The chain's CDR3 is CASSPSPRGNYGYTF. In DNA, the CDR3 is TGTGCCAGCTCACCATCCCCCCGGGGGAACTATGGCTACACCTTC.

This clone occurred a few times. The rearrangement uses TRBV19 and TRBJ2-7; perhaps TRBD2 as D (5 bases). The CDR3 has 15 residues. Trimming took off 6 bases at V and 3 bases at J, with 18 bases between the two ends. Germline loops: CDR1 LNHDA, CDR2 SQIVND (reference sequence). CDR3 sequence reads: CASRLTIREVYEQYF. The CDR3 DNA follows: TGTGCCAGTAGGTTAACAATCCGGGAAGTCTACGAGCAGTACTTC. Filled out from reference TRBV19 and TRBJ2-7, the complete variable domain reads DGGITQSPKYLFRKEGQNVTLSCEQNLNHDAMYWYRQDPGQGLRLIYYSQIVNDFQKGDIAEGYSVSREKKESFPLTVTSAQKNPTAFYLCASRLTIREVYEQYFGPGTRLTVT.

The rearrangement links TRBV19 to TRBJ2-7, with TRBD2 as a possible D gene (5 bases). Germline V lookup: CDR1 LNHDA, CDR2 SQIVND (reference sequence). The CDR3 has 13 residues. V was trimmed by 11 bases and J by 3 bases, leaving 17 bases between them. CDR3 sequence reads: CAGLGYPFYEQYF. The CDR3 nucleotides read TGTGCCGGACTGGGGTACCCTTTCTACGAGCAGTACTTC.

This chain connects TRBV9 to TRBJ2-3; TRBD2 matches at 11 bases. The trim removed 0 bases at V and 2 bases at J, leaving 2 bases unmatched. Germline V gene sequence: CDR1 SGDLS, CDR2 YYNGEE. The CDR3 runs to 16 residues. CDR3 bases: TGTGCCAGCAGCGTAGTAGCGGGGGGGGTCACAGATACGCAGTATTTT. It translates to CASSVVAGGVTDTQYF.

The CDR3 nucleotides are TGTGCCAGCAGCAAAGAGGGATTTGATGGCTACACCTTC. Translated: CASSKEGFDGYTF. The V and J genes are TRBV7-9 and TRBJ1-2; D is unresolved. The CDR3 totals 13 residues. V shed 5 bases and J shed 6 bases, with 13 bases lying between them. CDR1 is SEHNR, CDR2 FQNEAQ, per germline (reference sequence).

The chain uses TRBV2 and TRBJ2-1; a possible D gene is TRBD2 (5 bases). This CDR3 comprises 16 residues. Looked up from germline, CDR1 is SNHLY and CDR2 is FYNNEI. V lost 6 bases and J lost 0, with 15 bases in between. CDR3 loop: CASSSNLGSSYNEQFF. CDR3 sequence (DNA): TGTGCCAGCAGCTCGAACTTAGGGAGCTCCTACAATGAGCAGTTCTTC.

With respect to this clone: At one boundary the junction diverges from the germline segment, which might be a read error. The rearrangement uses TRBV7-9 and TRBJ2-5; 11 bases are a match to TRBD1. The germline CDR1 and CDR2 sequences are SEHNR and FQNEAQ (reference sequence). This CDR3 region has 16 residues. CDR3 region: CSSSLAGQGVRETQYF. DNA of the CDR3: TGTTCCAGCAGCTTAGCGGGACAGGGGGTTCGAGAGACCCAGTACTTC.

This clone has a handful of counts. CDR3 sequence (DNA): TGTGCCAGCAGCCCCACGGGACTTCAGGTTTTCTTT. Its translation is CASSPTGLQVFF. V usage is TRBV11-2 and J usage is TRBJ1-1, with D tentatively TRBD1 (5 bases). From germline, CDR1 is SGHAT and CDR2 FQNNGV. The CDR3 spans 12 residues. Trimming removed 5 bases at V and 13 bases at J, with 17 bases between.

The chain is built from TRBV25-1 and TRBJ1-2; D ambiguous. The V gene's germline CDR1 is MGHDK and CDR2 SYGVNS. This CDR3 is 12 amino acids long. Trimming left V 8 bases short and J 4 bases short, with 11 bases between. In DNA form, the CDR3 reads TGTGCCAGCGGCGGGATAGCCTATGGCTACACCTTC. It encodes CASGGIAYGYTF.

V gene TRBV27 combines with J gene TRBJ2-3; 10 positions match TRBD2. This CDR3 has 18 residues. V was pared by 0 bases and J by 5 bases, with 11 bases of the junction left unmatched. Germline V gives CDR1 MNHEY, CDR2 SMNVEV (reference sequence). The CDR3 reads CASSLSRWTSGRGDTQYF. CDR3 coding DNA: TGTGCCAGCAGTTTATCGAGATGGACTAGCGGAAGAGGAGATACGCAGTATTTT.

This chain links TRBV7-2 with TRBJ2-1; TRBD2 matches at 7 bases. CDR1 is SGHTA and CDR2 is FQGNSA in the germline V gene. CDR3 length equals 12 residues. Unmatched junction bases numbered 4, after V lost 5 bases and J lost 9 bases. This chain's CDR3 is CASSLLAGEQFF. CDR3 sequence (DNA): TGTGCCAGCAGCCTATTAGCGGGTGAGCAGTTCTTC.

Worth noting for this clone: Germline and junction disagree at one end, which may indicate a read error. The chain combines TRBV7-9 with TRBJ1-2; 8 bases map to TRBD1. The CDR3 is 14 residues long. Germline V CDR1 and CDR2: SEHNR, FQNEAQ (reference sequence). CDR3 nucleotide sequence: TGTTCCAGCAGCTTAGACAGGGGTATCGATGGCTACACCTTC. Its translation is CSSSLDRGIDGYTF.

This clone has more than one count but fewer than ten. The rearrangement links TRBV4-3 to TRBJ2-1, with TRBD1 matching 9 bases. Trimming at V came to 2 bases and at J to 4 bases, leaving 9 bases not matched to a gene. From germline, CDR1 is LGHNA and CDR2 YSLEER. The CDR3 consists of 17 residues. CDR3 protein: CASSQLRGQGLYNEQFF. CDR3 bases: TGCGCCAGCAGCCAATTACGCGGACAGGGGCTTTACAATGAGCAGTTCTTC.

The J gene is TRBJ2-1, the V gene TRBV10-2, with D unclear. CDR1 and CDR2 from the germline V gene are WSHSY and SAAADI. The germline V and J ends were trimmed by 0 bases and 8 bases, with 8 bases remaining between them. The CDR3 is 13 amino acids. CDR3 loop: CASSESNLHEQFF. The CDR3 DNA is TGCGCCAGCAGTGAGTCGAACCTACATGAGCAGTTCTTC.